Detailed here is one T cell receptor (beta chain). What it recognizes is unknown. The TRB cDNA libraries were prepared by 5' RACE with UMI labels. With the 5' RACE reads reprocessed, TCRdb shows one record per CDR3 protein and no DNA. The table for this sample gives 120,000 to 150,000 distinct CDR3 sequences. This record belongs to a study of CXCR3-negative and CXCR3-positive naive CD8 T cells. Study at large: The libraries yielded 120 million to 150 million TRB reads, about 1.5 +/- 0.3 million each. General study results and limits: When CXCR3-positive naive cells were set against CXCR3-negative naive cells, the former had more hydrophobic TRB CDR3s.

CDR3 length: 14 residues. CDR1 SGHRS and CDR2 YFSETQ come from the germline V gene. The rearrangement joins TRBV5-1 to TRBJ1-2; TCRdb designates TRBD1, a call that cannot be tested without DNA. The clonotype was recovered from a human donor in good health. Some clones in this sample may be carry-over from other donors' samples. The specimen sequenced was naive CXCR3+ CD8+ T cells from blood. Subset given: CD45RO-CCR7+CD27+CD95- naive CD8+ T cells expressing CXCR3 (TNR3+). The CDR3 is CASSLVGADYGYTF. Together with reference TRBV5-1 and TRBJ1-2, the CDR3 gives the full variable domain: KAGVTQTPRYLIKTRGQQVTLSCSPISGHRSVSWYQQTPGQGLQFLFEYFSETQRNKGNFPGRFSGRQFSNSRSEMNVSTLELGDSALYLCASSLVGADYGYTFGSGTRLTVV.